The 4 T cell receptor beta chains below were found in one sample sequenced in a study of T-cell reconstitution after alpha-beta-depleted transplantation in children. Unique molecular identifiers were incorporated when the TCRbeta library was constructed. TCRdb re-analysed the PCR reads in MiXCR, keeping a single row per CDR3 protein. The table has around 580,000 distinct CDR3 sequences, over 25% seen once; the top ten hold about 35%. The starting material was PBMCs, obtained before TCRalphabeta/CD19-depleted stem cell transplant. These receptors all come from a boy less than two years old with Wiskott-Aldrich syndrome, due to receive a stem cell transplant.

The CDR3 reads CSAISQYSYEQYF. For the CDR3, the DNA is TGCAGCGCCATCTCACAGTACTCCTACGAGCAGTACTTC. The rearrangement uses TRBV29-1 and TRBJ2-7; D is unclear. Trimming stripped 7 bases from V and 0 bases from J, with 13 bases between. The CDR3 is 13 amino acids. In germline, CDR1 is SQVTM, CDR2 ANQGSEA.

The chain employs TRBV11-2 and TRBJ2-1; D perhaps matches TRBD1 (6 bases). CDR1 is SGHAT and CDR2 is FQNNGV in the germline V gene. The CDR3 is 13 amino acids. V gave up 3 bases and J gave up 9 bases, with 12 bases separating them. In DNA form, the CDR3 reads TGTGCCAGCAGCTTTGGCAGGGGCCCTGAGCAGTTCTTC. It yields the protein CASSFGRGPEQFF.

This clonotype was detected only a few times. The chain combines TRBV6-1 with TRBJ1-5; D ambiguous. Germline lookup yields CDR1 MNHNS and CDR2 SASEGT. The germline V and J ends were trimmed by 3 bases and 3 bases, with 15 bases remaining between them. This CDR3 region has 16 residues. The CDR3 region is CASSESPGFVNQPQHF. As DNA, the CDR3 is TGTGCCAGCAGTGAGTCCCCGGGGTTTGTCAATCAGCCCCAGCATTTT.

This clonotype was observed at least ten times. This sequence joins TRBV7-8 and TRBJ2-2; no clear D. The V and J ends lost 1 base and 7 bases respectively, with 4 bases between them. The CDR3 is 12 residues long. Germline lookup yields CDR1 SGHVS and CDR2 FQNEAQ. In nucleotides, the CDR3 is TGTGCCAGCAGCTTAGTCGGCGGGGAGCTGTTTTTT. Encoded protein: CASSLVGGELFF. The full variable domain, in which reference TRBV7-8 and TRBJ2-2 provide the parts outside the CDR3, is GAGVSQSPRYKVAKRGQDVALRCDPISGHVSLFWYQQALGQGPEFLTYFQNEAQLDKSGLPSDRFFAERPEGSVSTLKIQRTQQEDSAVYLCASSLVGGELFFGEGSRLTVL.